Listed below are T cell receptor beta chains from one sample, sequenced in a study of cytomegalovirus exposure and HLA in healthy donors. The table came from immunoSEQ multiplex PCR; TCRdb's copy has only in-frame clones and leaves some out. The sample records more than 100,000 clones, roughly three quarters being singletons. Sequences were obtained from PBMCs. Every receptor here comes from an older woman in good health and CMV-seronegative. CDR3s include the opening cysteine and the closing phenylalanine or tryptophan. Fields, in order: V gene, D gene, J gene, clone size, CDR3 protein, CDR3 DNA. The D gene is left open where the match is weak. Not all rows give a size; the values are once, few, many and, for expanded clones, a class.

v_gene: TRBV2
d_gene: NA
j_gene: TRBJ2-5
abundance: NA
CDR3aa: CASSEFTAGEGETQYF
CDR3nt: TGTGCCAGCAGTGAGTTTACGGCAGGGGAAGGCGAGACCCAGTACTTC

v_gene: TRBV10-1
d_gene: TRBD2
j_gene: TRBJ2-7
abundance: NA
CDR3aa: CASSESGRAGEQYF
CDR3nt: TGCGCCAGCAGTGAGAGCGGGAGGGCTGGTGAGCAGTACTTC

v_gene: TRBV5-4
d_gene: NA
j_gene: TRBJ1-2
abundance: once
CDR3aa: CASSLAQGSLYGYTF
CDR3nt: TGTGCCAGCAGCTTGGCACAGGGAAGTCTCTATGGCTACACCTTC

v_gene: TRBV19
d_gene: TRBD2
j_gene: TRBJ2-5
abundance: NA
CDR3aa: CASSSPGGAGGKKTQYF
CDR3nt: TGTGCCAGTAGTAGCCCCGGGGGAGCGGGAGGGAAAAAGACCCAGTACTTC

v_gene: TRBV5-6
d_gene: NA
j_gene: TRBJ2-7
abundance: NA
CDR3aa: CASSFVSYEQYF
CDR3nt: TGTGCCAGCAGCTTTGTATCCTACGAGCAGTACTTC

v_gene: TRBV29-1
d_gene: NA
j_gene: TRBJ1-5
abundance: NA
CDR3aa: CSVEDRAGGPQHF
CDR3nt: TGCAGCGTTGAAGATCGAGCGGGGGGGCCCCAGCATTTT

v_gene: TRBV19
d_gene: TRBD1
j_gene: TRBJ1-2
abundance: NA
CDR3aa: CASSDRDGYTF
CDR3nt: TGTGCCAGTAGCGACAGGGATGGCTACACCTTC

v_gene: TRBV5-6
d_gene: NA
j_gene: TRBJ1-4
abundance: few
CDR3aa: CASGRSTNEKLFF
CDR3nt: TGTGCCAGCGGCAGATCAACTAATGAAAAACTGTTTTTT

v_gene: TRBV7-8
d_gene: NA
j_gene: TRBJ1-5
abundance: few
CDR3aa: CASSLRGANENNQPQHF
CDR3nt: TGTGCCAGCAGCTTAAGGGGCGCAAACGAAAATAATCAGCCCCAGCATTTT

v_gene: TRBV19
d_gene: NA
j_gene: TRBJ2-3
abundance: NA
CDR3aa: CASTADPGRSDTQYF
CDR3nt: TGTGCCAGTACCGCAGACCCGGGTCGGTCCGATACGCAGTATTTT

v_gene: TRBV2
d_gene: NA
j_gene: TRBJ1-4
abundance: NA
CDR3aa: CASSARGKLFF
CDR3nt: TGTGCCAGCAGTGCACGGGGGAAACTGTTTTTT

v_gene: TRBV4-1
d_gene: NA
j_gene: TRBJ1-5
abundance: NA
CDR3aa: CASSRTAENQPQHF
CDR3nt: TGCGCCAGCAGTAGGACAGCGGAAAATCAGCCCCAGCATTTT

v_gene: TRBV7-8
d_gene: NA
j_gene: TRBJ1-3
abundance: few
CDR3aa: CASSFSNSDSFGNTIYF
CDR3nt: TGTGCCAGCAGCTTTAGCAACAGCGACAGTTTTGGAAACACCATATATTTT

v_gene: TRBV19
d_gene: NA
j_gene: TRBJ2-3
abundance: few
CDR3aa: CASMLAGIGPDTQYF
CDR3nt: TGTGCCAGTATGTTGGCCGGGATTGGCCCAGATACGCAGTATTTT

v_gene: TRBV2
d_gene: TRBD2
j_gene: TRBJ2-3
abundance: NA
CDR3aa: CASSDFSGGSTDTQYF
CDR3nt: TGTGCCAGCAGTGATTTCAGCGGGGGGAGCACAGATACGCAGTATTTT

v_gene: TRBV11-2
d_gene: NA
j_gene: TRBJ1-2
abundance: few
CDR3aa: CASSSTGAGQFRSYGYTF
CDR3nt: TGTGCCAGCAGCTCCACGGGCGCCGGACAGTTCCGGAGCTATGGCTACACCTTC

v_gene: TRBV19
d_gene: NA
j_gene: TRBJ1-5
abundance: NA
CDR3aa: CASAVRPKQPQHF
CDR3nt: TGTGCCAGTGCTGTCCGCCCTAAGCAGCCCCAGCATTTT

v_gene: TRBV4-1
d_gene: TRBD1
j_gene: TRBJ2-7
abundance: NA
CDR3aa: CASSHGTGVHEQYF
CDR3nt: TGCGCCAGCAGCCACGGGACAGGGGTCCACGAGCAGTACTTC

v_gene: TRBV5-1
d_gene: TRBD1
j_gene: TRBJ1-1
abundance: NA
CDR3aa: CASSLVGTANTEAFF
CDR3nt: TGCGCCAGCAGCTTGGTCGGGACAGCGAACACTGAAGCTTTCTTT

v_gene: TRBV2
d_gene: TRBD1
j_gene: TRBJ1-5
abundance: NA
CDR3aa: CASLSDRGYNQPQHF
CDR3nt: TGTGCCAGCCTTTCCGACAGGGGGTACAATCAGCCCCAGCATTTT

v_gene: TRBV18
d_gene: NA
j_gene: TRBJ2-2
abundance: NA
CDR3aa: CASSYSSSSITGELFF
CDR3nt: TGTGCCAGCTCATATTCTAGCTCCTCGATCACCGGGGAGCTGTTTTTT

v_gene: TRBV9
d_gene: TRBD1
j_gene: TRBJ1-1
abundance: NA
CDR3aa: CASSVGDRETLNTEAFF
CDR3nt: TGTGCCAGCAGCGTAGGGGACAGGGAAACATTGAACACTGAAGCTTTCTTT

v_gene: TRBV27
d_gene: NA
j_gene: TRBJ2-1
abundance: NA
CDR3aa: CASSLGGRGNEQFF
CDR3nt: TGTGCCAGCAGTTTAGGGGGACGGGGGAATGAGCAGTTCTTC